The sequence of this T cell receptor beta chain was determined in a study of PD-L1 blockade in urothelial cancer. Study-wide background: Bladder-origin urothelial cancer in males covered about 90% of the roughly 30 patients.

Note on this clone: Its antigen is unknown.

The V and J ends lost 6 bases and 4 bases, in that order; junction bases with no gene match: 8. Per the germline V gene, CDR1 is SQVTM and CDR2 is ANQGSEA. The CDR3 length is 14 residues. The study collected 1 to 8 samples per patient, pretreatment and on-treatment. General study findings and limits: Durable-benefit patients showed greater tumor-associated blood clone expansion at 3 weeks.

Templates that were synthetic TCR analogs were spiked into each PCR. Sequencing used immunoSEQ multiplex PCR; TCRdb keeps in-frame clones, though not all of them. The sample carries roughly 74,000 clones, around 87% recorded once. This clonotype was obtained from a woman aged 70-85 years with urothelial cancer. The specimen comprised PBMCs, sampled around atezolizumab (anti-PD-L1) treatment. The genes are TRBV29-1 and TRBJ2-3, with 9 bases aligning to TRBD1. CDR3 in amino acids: CSVPLGQGPDTQYF. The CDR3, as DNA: TGCAGCGTCCCTCTCGGACAGGGGCCAGATACGCAGTATTTT.